Listed below are T cell receptor beta chains from one sample, sequenced in a study of cytomegalovirus exposure and HLA in healthy donors. The protocol was immunoSEQ multiplex PCR, while the TCRdb copy is restricted to in-frame clones and leaves out a portion. The table records about 93,000 clones, around three quarters of them present only once. Specimen: PBMCs. All receptors derive from a man aged 30 to 39 in good health and CMV-seronegative. CDR3s include the opening cysteine and the closing phenylalanine or tryptophan. Fields, in order: V gene, J gene, D gene, clone size, CDR3 protein, CDR3 DNA. A D gene is named only where the DNA matches it firmly. For some rows the clone size is stated as once, few or many, or as a class when expanded; others skip it.

>TRBV10-3|TRBJ2-1|-|-
CAIGADYYNEQFF
TGTGCCATCGGGGCGGACTACTACAATGAGCAGTTCTTC
>TRBV7-8|TRBJ2-2|-|-
CASSLRELVDTGELFF
TGTGCCAGCAGCTTGAGGGAACTGGTCGACACCGGGGAGCTGTTTTTT
>TRBV27|TRBJ2-1|TRBD1|-
CASSQGQGRDNEQFF
TGTGCCAGCAGTCAAGGACAGGGGCGGGACAATGAGCAGTTCTTC
>TRBV29-1|TRBJ1-4|-|-
CSVPGSTNEKLFF
TGCAGCGTTCCAGGGTCCACTAATGAAAAACTGTTTTTT
>TRBV11-2|TRBJ1-5|TRBD1|-
CASSDGQGQGQPQHF
TGTGCCAGCAGCGACGGACAGGGGCAAGGTCAGCCCCAGCATTTT
>TRBV7-7|TRBJ2-6|-|once
CASSLGDNSGANVLTF
TGTGCCAGCAGCTTGGGGGACAACTCTGGGGCCAACGTCCTGACTTTC
>TRBV6-1|TRBJ1-1|TRBD1|few
CASTTGQGYTEAFF
TGTGCCAGCACCACGGGACAGGGGTACACTGAAGCTTTCTTT
>TRBV5-1|TRBJ2-1|TRBD1|few
CASSEGQGKNEQFF
TGCGCCAGCAGCGAGGGACAGGGTAAGAATGAGCAGTTCTTC
>TRBV5-4|TRBJ2-1|-|-
CASSPGTVFGNEQFF
TGTGCCAGCAGCCCCGGGACTGTTTTTGGCAATGAGCAGTTCTTC
>TRBV18|TRBJ1-1|-|-
CASSPRAVSQNTEAFF
TGTGCCAGCTCACCACGGGCAGTTTCTCAGAACACTGAAGCTTTCTTT
>TRBV5-1|TRBJ2-7|-|-
CASSFNRAYEQYF
TGCGCCAGCAGCTTTAACAGGGCTTACGAGCAGTACTTC
>TRBV13|TRBJ1-4|TRBD1|-
CASSARQGYNEKLFF
TGTGCCAGCAGCGCCAGACAGGGATATAATGAAAAACTGTTTTTT
>TRBV18|TRBJ1-1|TRBD1|-
CASSPDRGGVNTEAFF
TGTGCCAGCTCACCGGACAGGGGGGGTGTGAACACTGAAGCTTTCTTT
>TRBV5-5|TRBJ2-3|TRBD1|-
CASSQQGAERDTQYF
TGTGCCAGCAGCCAACAGGGGGCTGAGAGGGATACGCAGTATTTT
>TRBV11-3|TRBJ2-5|-|once
CASSARGKQETQYF
TGTGCCAGCAGTGCGAGGGGGAAACAAGAGACCCAGTACTTC
>TRBV28|TRBJ1-1|TRBD1|-
CASSTLQGRNEAFF
TGTGCCAGCAGTACCTTACAGGGGAGGAATGAAGCTTTCTTT
>TRBV7-8|TRBJ1-2|TRBD1|-
CASSRRTGLAGGGYTF
TGTGCCAGCAGCCGACGGACCGGCTTGGCAGGGGGTGGCTACACCTTC
>TRBV9|TRBJ1-1|-|-
CASSVATGMNTEAFF
TGTGCCAGCAGCGTAGCCACGGGTATGAACACTGAAGCTTTCTTT
>TRBV5-1|TRBJ1-1|-|once
CASRTPGSTEAFF
TGCGCCAGCAGAACCCCCGGTTCCACTGAAGCTTTCTTT
>TRBV4-2|TRBJ2-1|TRBD2|-
CASSQVSSGKYNEQFF
TGTGCCAGCAGCCAAGTCTCAAGCGGGAAGTACAATGAGCAGTTCTTC
>TRBV9|TRBJ2-3|-|few
CASSVESSTDTQYF
TGTGCCAGCAGCGTAGAATCTAGCACAGATACGCAGTATTTT
>TRBV19|TRBJ1-1|-|-
CASSISGNTEAFF
TGTGCCAGTAGTATCTCAGGGAACACTGAAGCTTTCTTT
>TRBV19|TRBJ2-7|TRBD1|once
CASRDNRGQPDAMTYEQYF
TGTGCCAGTAGAGACAACAGGGGCCAACCTGACGCCATGACCTACGAGCAGTACTTC
>TRBV7-2|TRBJ2-7|-|once
CASTPGGLGSYEQYF
TGTGCCAGCACCCCGGGGGGCCTGGGCTCCTACGAGCAGTACTTC
>TRBV28|TRBJ2-3|-|-
CASSLRFRRNTDTQYF
TGTGCCAGCAGTTTACGGTTTCGCAGGAACACAGATACGCAGTATTTT
>TRBV18|TRBJ1-2|-|-
CASSQEQGVHGYTF
TGTGCCAGCTCACAAGAACAAGGAGTCCATGGCTACACCTTC
>TRBV2|TRBJ2-6|-|-
CASSVGVLIDHSGANVLTF
TGTGCCAGCAGTGTCGGGGTGTTGATAGACCACTCTGGGGCCAACGTCCTGACTTTC
>TRBV9|TRBJ1-1|-|-
CASSVLGALNTEAFF
TGTGCCAGCAGCGTACTGGGGGCTCTGAACACTGAAGCTTTCTTT
>TRBV2|TRBJ1-5|-|-
CASSEQGSGVRWNQPQHF
TGTGCCAGCAGTGAGCAGGGGAGTGGAGTGAGATGGAATCAGCCCCAGCATTTT
>TRBV12-5|TRBJ1-2|-|-
CASGPDSYGYTF
TGTGCTAGTGGCCCTGACAGCTATGGCTACACCTTC
>TRBV6-5|TRBJ1-3|TRBD1|-
CASRSGTGTGNTIYF
TGTGCCAGCAGGTCCGGGACAGGGACTGGAAACACCATATATTTT
>TRBV5-4|TRBJ2-2|TRBD1|-
CASSSGQRNTGELFF
TGTGCCAGCAGCTCGGGACAGCGTAACACCGGGGAGCTGTTTTTT
>TRBV6-5|TRBJ1-2|TRBD1|-
CASSTTGESYYGYTF
TGTGCCAGCAGTACTACAGGGGAGTCTTACTATGGCTACACCTTC
>TRBV7-6|TRBJ1-1|-|-
CASSLAGGNTEAFF
TGTGCCAGCAGCTTAGCGGGAGGGAACACTGAAGCTTTCTTT
>TRBV5-1|TRBJ2-1|-|-
CASSLVGPSYNEQFF
TGCGCCAGCAGCTTGGTGGGCCCCTCCTACAATGAGCAGTTCTTC
>TRBV7-2|TRBJ2-2|-|few
CASSLRGELFF
TGTGCCAGCAGCTTACGCGGGGAGCTGTTTTTT
>TRBV6-6|TRBJ1-5|TRBD1|once
CASSLNRDRINQPQHF
TGTGCCAGCAGTTTAAACCGGGACAGGATCAATCAGCCCCAGCATTTT
>TRBV27|TRBJ2-1|TRBD2|-
CASSTLAGGSYNEQFF
TGTGCCAGCAGCACACTAGCGGGAGGTTCCTACAATGAGCAGTTCTTC
>TRBV7-3|TRBJ2-6|-|-
CASSKTSFGANVLTF
TGTGCCAGCAGCAAGACTAGTTTCGGGGCCAACGTCCTGACTTTC
>TRBV10-2|TRBJ1-3|TRBD1|-
CASRIGTVSGNTIYF
TGCGCCAGCAGAATCGGGACAGTCTCTGGAAACACCATATATTTT
>TRBV6-4|TRBJ1-1|-|-
CATHWTGF
TGTGCCACCCACTGGACTGGTTTT
>TRBV5-8|TRBJ1-3|-|-
CASSLSGVSGNTIYF
TGTGCCAGCAGCTTGTCCGGGGTCTCTGGAAACACCATATATTTT
>TRBV11-2|TRBJ2-7|TRBD2|-
CASSNTSGGTSYEQYF
TGTGCCAGCAGCAATACTAGCGGGGGGACGTCCTACGAGCAGTACTTC
>TRBV4-1|TRBJ2-2|TRBD2|-
CASRLKGLAGAVTGELFF
TGCGCCAGCAGACTAAAGGGACTAGCGGGAGCGGTCACCGGGGAGCTGTTTTTT
>TRBV11-3|TRBJ2-3|TRBD1|-
CASSSRTGGTDTQYF
TGTGCCAGCAGCTCGCGTACAGGGGGCACAGATACGCAGTATTTT
>TRBV6-4|TRBJ2-1|TRBD1|once
CASIGQGAGEQFF
TGTGCCAGCATCGGACAGGGCGCCGGGGAGCAGTTCTTC
>TRBV19|TRBJ2-1|-|-
CASSISGVGLNEQFF
TGTGCCAGTAGTATCTCGGGGGTAGGCCTCAATGAGCAGTTCTTC
>TRBV6-5|TRBJ2-7|-|-
CATIRGLPYVGEQYF
TGTGCCACCATCAGAGGGCTCCCGTATGTGGGGGAGCAGTACTTC
>TRBV29-1|TRBJ1-2|-|-
CSVVRGAYGRRGGYTF
TGCAGCGTTGTCAGGGGCGCGTACGGAAGAAGGGGTGGCTACACCTTC
>TRBV10-3|TRBJ1-2|TRBD1|-
CAISEQGAGVGKIYGYTF
TGTGCCATCAGTGAGCAGGGGGCAGGGGTAGGGAAAATCTATGGCTACACCTTC
>TRBV18|TRBJ2-3|-|-
CASSPQEMKDTQYF
TGTGCCAGCTCACCACAGGAGATGAAGGATACGCAGTATTTT
>TRBV5-1|TRBJ1-2|TRBD1|-
CASSLLAGQGDGYTF
TGCGCCAGCAGCCTCCTGGCGGGACAGGGTGATGGCTACACCTTC
>TRBV11-2|TRBJ1-2|-|-
CASSLDRWVGGYGYTF
TGTGCCAGCAGCTTAGATCGATGGGTAGGAGGCTATGGCTACACCTTC
>TRBV6-5|TRBJ1-5|TRBD1|few
CASSLTGAHQPQHF
TGTGCCAGCAGTCTGACAGGGGCTCATCAGCCCCAGCATTTT
>TRBV7-9|TRBJ1-5|-|-
CASSIEDKYQPQHF
TGTGCCAGCAGCATAGAGGACAAATATCAGCCCCAGCATTTT